This TCR beta chain is drawn from a study of T cell responses to AZD1222 COVID-19 vaccine. This CDR3 contains 11 residues. Trimming stripped 4 bases from V and 4 bases from J, with 7 bases between. Looked up from germline, CDR1 is SQVTM and CDR2 is ANQGSEA. Generated by immunoSEQ multiplex PCR, the TCRdb table keeps only in-frame clones and is missing some. There are approximately 99,000 clones in the sample; about 86% occur only once, and around 3.2% lies in the top ten. V is TRBV29-1 and J is TRBJ2-5; D could derive from TRBD1 or TRBD2 (5 bases each). The sequence was obtained from an adult in good health. Source: peripheral blood, taken on day 0 of AZD1222 vaccination. CDR3 loop: CSVGDPETQYF. The CDR3 region has the DNA TGCAGCGTTGGGGACCCAGAGACCCAGTACTTC.